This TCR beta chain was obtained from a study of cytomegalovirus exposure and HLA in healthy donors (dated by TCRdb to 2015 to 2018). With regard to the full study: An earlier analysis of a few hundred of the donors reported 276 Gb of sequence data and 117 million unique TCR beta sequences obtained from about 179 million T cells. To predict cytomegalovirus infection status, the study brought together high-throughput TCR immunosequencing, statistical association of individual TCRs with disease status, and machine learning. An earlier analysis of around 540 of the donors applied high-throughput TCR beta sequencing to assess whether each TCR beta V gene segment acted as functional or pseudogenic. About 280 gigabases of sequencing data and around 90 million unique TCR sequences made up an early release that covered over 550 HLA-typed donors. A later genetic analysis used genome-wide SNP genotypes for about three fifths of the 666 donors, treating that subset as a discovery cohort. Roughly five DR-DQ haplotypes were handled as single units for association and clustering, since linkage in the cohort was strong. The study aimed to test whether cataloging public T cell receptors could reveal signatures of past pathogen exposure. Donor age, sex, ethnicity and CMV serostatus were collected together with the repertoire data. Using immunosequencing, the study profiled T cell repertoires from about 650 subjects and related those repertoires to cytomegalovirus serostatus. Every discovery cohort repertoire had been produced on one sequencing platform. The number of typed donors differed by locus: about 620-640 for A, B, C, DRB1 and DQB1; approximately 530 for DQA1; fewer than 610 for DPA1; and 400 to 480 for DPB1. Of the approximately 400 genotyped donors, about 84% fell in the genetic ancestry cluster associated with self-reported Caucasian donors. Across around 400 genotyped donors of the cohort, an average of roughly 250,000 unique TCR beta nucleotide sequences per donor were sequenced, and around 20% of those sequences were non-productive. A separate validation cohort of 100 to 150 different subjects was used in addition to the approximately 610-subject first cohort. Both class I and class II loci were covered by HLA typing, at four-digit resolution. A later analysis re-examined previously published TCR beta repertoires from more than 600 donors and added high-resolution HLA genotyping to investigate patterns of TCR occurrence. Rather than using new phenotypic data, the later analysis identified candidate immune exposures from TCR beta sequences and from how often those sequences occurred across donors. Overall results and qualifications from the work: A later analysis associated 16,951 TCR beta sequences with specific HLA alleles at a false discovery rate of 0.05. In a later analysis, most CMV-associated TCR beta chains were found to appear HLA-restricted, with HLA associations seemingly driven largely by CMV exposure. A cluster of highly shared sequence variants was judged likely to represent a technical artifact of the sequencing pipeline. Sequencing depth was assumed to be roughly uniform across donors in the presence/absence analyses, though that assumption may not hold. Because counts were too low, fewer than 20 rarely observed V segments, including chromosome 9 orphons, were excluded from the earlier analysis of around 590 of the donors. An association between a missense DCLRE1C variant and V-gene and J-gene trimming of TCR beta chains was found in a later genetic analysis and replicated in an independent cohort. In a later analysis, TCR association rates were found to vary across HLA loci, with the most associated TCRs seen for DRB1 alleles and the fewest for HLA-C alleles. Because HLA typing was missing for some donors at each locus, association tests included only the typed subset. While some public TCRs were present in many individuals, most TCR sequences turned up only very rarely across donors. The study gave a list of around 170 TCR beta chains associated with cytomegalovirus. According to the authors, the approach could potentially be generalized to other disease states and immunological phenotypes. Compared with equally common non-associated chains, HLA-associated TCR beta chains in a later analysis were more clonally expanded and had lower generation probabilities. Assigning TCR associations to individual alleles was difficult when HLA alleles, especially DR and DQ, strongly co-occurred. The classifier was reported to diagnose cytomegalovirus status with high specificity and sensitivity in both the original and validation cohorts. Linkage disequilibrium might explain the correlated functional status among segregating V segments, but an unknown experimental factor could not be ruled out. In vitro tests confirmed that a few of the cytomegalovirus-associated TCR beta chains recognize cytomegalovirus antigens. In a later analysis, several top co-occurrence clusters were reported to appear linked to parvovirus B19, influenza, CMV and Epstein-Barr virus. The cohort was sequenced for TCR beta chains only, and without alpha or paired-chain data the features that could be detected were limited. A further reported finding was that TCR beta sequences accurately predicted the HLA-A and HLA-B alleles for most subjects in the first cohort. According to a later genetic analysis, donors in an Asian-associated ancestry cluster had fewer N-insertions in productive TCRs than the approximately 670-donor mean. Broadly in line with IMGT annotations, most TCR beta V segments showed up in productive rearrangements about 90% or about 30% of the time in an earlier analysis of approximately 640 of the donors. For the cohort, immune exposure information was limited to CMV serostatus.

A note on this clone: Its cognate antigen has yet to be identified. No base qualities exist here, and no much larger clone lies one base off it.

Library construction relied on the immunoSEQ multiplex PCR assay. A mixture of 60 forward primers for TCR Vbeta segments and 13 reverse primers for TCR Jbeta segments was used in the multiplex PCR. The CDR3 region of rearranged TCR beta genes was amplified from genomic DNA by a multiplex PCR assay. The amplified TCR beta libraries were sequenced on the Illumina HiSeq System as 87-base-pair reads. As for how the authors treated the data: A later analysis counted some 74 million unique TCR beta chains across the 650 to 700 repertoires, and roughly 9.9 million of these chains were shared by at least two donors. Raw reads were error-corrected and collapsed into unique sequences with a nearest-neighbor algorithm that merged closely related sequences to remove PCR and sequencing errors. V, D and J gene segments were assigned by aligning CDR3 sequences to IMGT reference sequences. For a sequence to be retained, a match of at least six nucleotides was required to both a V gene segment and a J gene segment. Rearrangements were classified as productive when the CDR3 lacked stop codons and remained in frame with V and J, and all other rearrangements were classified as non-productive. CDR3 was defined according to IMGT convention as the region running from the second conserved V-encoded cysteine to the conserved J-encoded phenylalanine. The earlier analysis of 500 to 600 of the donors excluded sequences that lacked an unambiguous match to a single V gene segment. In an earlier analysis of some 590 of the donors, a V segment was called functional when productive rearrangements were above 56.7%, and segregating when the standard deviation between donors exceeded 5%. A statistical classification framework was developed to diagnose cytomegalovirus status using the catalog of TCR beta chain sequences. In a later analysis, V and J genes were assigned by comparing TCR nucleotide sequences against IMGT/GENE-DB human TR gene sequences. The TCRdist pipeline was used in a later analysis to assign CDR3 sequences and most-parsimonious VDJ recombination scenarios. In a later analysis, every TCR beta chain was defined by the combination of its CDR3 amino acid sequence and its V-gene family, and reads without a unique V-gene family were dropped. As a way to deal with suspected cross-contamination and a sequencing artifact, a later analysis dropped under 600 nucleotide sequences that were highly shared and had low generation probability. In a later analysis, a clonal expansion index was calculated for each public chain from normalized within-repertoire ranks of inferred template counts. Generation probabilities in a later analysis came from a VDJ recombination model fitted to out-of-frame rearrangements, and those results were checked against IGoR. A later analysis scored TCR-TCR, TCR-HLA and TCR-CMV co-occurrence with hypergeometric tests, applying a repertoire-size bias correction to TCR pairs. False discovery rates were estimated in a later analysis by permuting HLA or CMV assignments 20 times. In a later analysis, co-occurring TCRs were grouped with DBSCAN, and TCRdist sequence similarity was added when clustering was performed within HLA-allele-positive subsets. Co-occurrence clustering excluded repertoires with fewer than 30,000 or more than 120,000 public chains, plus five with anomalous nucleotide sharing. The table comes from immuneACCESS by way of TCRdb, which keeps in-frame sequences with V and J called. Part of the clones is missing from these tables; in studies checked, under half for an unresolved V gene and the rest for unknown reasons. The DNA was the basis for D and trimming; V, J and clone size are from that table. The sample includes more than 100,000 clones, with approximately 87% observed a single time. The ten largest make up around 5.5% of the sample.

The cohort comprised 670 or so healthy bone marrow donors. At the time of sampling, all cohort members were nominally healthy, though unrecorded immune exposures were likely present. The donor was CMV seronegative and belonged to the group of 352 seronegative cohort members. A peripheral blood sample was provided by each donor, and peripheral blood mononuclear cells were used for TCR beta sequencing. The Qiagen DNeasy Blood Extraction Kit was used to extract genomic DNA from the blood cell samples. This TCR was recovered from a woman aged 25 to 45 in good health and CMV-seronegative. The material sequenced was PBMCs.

The CDR3 amino acid sequence is: CASSFSLGTNEKLFF. The sequenced DNA: TGTGCCAGCAGCTTCTCTTTGGGGACAAATGAAAAACTGTTTTTT. Rearrangement joined TRBV5-4 to TRBJ1-4; a tentative D match to TRBD1 spans 6 bases. CDR1 and CDR2, looked up from the germline V gene (reference sequence), are SGHNT and YYREEE. The CDR3 starts with the cysteine, ends with the phenylalanine, and has 15 residues. This entry keeps only the CDR3 DNA: 45 bases, framed from base 1. Cut back by 2 bases and 5 bases, the V and J ends lie 13 bases apart.